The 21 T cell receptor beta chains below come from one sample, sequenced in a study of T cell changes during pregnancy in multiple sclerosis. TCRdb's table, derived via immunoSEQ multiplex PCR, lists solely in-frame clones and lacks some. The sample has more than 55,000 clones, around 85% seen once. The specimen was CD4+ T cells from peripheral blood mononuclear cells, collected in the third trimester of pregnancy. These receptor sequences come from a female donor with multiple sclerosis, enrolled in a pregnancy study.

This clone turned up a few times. CDR3 sequence reads: CASSPPQGNYNSPLHF. CDR3 nucleotide sequence: TGTGCCAGCTCACCGCCCCAGGGGAACTATAATTCACCCCTCCACTTT. This chain uses TRBV18 with TRBJ1-6; tentative D call: TRBD1 (6 bases). Germline V gene data show CDR1 as KGHSH and CDR2 as LQKENI. V was cut by 3 bases and J by 3 bases, with 12 bases left in between. This CDR3 has 16 amino acids.

In DNA, the CDR3 is TGCGCCAGCAGCTTGGCCTTAAGTAACATGAACACTGAAGCTTTCTTT. Its protein is CASSLALSNMNTEAFF. The genes are TRBV5-1 and TRBJ1-1, with no clear D. This CDR3 has 16 amino acids. Trimming removed 0 bases from V and 0 bases from J, with 12 bases in between. Germline values: CDR1 SGHRS, CDR2 YFSETQ.

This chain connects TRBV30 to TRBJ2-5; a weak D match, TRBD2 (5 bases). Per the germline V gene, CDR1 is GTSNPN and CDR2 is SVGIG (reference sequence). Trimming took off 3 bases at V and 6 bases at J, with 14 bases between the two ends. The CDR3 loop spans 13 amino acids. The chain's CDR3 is CAWSATSFKTQYF. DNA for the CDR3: TGTGCCTGGAGCGCAACTAGTTTTAAGACCCAGTACTTC.

The CDR3 is CTSSQDAGLAGGCQQFF. Here the CDR3 DNA reads TGCACCAGCAGCCAAGACGCGGGACTAGCGGGAGGGTGTCAACAGTTCTTC. The rearrangement links TRBV1 to TRBJ2-1; no check of the table's D call, TRBD2, against the DNA was made. TRBV1 counts as a pseudogene. The CDR3 totals 17 residues.

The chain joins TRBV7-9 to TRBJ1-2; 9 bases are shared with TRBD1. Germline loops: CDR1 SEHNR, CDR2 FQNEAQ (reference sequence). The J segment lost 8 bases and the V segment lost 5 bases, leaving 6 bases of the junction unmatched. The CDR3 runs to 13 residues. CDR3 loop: CASSPWTGEGYTF. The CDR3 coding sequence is TGTGCCAGCAGCCCATGGACAGGGGAGGGCTACACCTTC. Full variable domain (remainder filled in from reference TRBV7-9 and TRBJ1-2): DTGVSQNPRHKITKRGQNVTFRCDPISEHNRLYWYRQTLGQGPEFLTYFQNEAQLEKSRLLSDRFSAERPKGSFSTLEIQRTEQGDSAMYLCASSPWTGEGYTFGSGTRLTVV.

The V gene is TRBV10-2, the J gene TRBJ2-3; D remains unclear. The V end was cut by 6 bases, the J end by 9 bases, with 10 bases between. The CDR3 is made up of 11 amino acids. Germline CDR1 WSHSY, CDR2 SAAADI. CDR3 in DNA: TGCGCCAGCAGCCCCACCGAGACGCAGTATTTT. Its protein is CASSPTETQYF.

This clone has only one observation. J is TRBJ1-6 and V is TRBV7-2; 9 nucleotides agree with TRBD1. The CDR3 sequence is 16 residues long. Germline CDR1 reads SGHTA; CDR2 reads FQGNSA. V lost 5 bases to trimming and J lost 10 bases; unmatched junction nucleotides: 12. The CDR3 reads CASSPTGGQGRSPLHF. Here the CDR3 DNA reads TGTGCCAGCAGCCCGACGGGGGGACAGGGCCGATCACCCCTCCACTTT.

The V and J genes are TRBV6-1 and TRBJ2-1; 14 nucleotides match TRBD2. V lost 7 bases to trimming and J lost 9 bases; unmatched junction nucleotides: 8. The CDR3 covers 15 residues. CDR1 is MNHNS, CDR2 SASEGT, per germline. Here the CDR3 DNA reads TGTGCCAGCACTCGCGGGACTAGCGGGAGAGGTGAGCAGTTCTTC. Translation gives CASTRGTSGRGEQFF.

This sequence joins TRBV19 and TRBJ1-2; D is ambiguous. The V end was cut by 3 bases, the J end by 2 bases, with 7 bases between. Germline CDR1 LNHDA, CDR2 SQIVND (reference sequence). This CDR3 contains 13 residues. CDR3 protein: CASSITRNYGYTF. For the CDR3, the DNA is TGTGCCAGTAGTATTACCCGGAACTATGGCTACACCTTC.

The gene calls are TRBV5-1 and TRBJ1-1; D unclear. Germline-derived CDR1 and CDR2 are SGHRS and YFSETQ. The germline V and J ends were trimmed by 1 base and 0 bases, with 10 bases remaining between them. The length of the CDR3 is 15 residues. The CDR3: CASSLLGRMNTEAFF. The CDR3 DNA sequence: TGCGCCAGCAGCTTGTTGGGCCGGATGAACACTGAAGCTTTCTTT.

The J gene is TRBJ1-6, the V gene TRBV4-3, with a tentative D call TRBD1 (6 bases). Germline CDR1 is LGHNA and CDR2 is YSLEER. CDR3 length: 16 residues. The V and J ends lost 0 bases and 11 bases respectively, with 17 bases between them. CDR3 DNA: TGCGCCAGCAGCCAAGAGATCTCGACAGGCCGGGCACCCCTCCACTTT. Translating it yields CASSQEISTGRAPLHF.

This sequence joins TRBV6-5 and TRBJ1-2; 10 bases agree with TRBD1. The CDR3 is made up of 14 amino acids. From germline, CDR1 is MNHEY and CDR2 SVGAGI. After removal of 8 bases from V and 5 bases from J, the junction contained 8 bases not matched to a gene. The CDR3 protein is CASGRQGAGYGYTF. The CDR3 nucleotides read TGTGCCAGCGGTCGACAGGGGGCGGGATATGGCTACACCTTC.

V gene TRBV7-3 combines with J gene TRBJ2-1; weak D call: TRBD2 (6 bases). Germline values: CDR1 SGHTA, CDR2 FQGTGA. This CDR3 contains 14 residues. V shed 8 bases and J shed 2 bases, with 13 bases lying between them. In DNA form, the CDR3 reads TGTGCCAGCTCTAGGAGGGTAACCTACAATGAGCAGTTCTTC. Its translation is CASSRRVTYNEQFF.

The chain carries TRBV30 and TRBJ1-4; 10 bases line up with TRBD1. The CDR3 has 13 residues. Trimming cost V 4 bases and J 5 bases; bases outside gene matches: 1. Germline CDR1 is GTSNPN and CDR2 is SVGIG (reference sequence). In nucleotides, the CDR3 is TGTGCCTGGACGGGACAGGGGAATGAAAAACTGTTTTTT. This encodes CAWTGQGNEKLFF.

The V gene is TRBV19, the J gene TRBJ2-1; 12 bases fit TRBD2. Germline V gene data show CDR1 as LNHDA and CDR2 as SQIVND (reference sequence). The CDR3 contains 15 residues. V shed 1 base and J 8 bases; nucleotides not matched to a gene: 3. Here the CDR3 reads CASSIVTSGSYEQFF. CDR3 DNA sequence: TGTGCCAGTAGTATAGTGACTAGCGGGAGCTATGAGCAGTTCTTC. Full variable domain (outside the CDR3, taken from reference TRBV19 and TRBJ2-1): DGGITQSPKYLFRKEGQNVTLSCEQNLNHDAMYWYRQDPGQGLRLIYYSQIVNDFQKGDIAEGYSVSREKKESFPLTVTSAQKNPTAFYLCASSIVTSGSYEQFFGPGTRLTVL.

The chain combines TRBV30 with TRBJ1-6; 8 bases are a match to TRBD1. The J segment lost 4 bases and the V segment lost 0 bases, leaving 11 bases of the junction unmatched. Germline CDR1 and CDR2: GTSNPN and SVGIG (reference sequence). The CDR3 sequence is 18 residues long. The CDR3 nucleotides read TGTGCCTGGAGTGTACCGGCCAGGGGGCGAGGGTATAATTCACCCCTCCACTTT. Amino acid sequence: CAWSVPARGRGYNSPLHF.

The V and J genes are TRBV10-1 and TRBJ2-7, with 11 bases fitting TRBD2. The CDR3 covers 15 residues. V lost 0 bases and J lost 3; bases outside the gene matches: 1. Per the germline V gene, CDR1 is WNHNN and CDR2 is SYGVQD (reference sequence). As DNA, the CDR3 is TGCGCCAGCAGTGAGTCCACTAGCGGGAGCTACGAGCAGTACTTC. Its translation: CASSESTSGSYEQYF.

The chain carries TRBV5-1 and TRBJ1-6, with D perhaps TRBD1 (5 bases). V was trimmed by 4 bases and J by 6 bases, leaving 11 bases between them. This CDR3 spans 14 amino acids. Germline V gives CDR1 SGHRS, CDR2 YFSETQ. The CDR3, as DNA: TGCGCCAGCAGCCTTCGACAGCCTAATTCACCCCTCCACTTT. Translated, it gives CASSLRQPNSPLHF.

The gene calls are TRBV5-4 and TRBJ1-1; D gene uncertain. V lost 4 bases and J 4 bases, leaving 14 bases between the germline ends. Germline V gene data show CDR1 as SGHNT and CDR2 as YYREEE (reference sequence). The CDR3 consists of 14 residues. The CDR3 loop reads CASSPRTGGTEAFF. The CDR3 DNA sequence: TGTGCCAGCAGCCCACGAACCGGAGGCACTGAAGCTTTCTTT.

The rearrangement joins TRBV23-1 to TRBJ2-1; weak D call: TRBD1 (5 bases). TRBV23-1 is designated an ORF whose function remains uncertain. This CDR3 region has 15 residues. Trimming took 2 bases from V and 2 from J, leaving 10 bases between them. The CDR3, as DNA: TGCGCCAGCAGTCAAAGTCAGGGTCCCTACAATGAGCAGTTCTTC. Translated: CASSQSQGPYNEQFF.

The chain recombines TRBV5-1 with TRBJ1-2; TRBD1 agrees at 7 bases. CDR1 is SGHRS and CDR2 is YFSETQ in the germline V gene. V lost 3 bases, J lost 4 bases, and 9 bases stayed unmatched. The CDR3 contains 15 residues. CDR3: CASSSQDRTSYGYTF. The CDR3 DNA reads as TGCGCCAGCAGCTCTCAGGACAGGACCTCCTATGGCTACACCTTC.